A single sample gave rise to the 10 T cell receptor beta chains below, sequenced in a study of blood T cell repertoires in COVID-19 (dated by TCRdb to about 2020). Library method: the immunoSEQ multiplex PCR assay. TCRdb's version of the immuneACCESS table is confined to in-frame rearrangements and falls short of the full clone set. An unresolved V gene accounts for under half of the shortfall where checked; the remainder is of unknown origin. The sample has about 230,000 clones on record, 70% to 90% of them singletons. The ten largest clonotypes hold 3% to 3.5% of the sample. Source material: PBMCs or T cells enriched from blood (not recorded which). These receptors originate from a woman aged 45-59 years in a cohort exposed to, infected with or recovered from COVID-19 (not recorded which).

The CDR3 DNA follows: TGTGCCAGCAGTTTTTTAGGGGTAGGCTACGAGCAGTACTTC. It encodes CASSFLGVGYEQYF. The rearrangement joins TRBV27 to TRBJ2-7; TRBD1 is a possible D gene (5 bases). Trimming cost V 3 bases and J 3 bases, with 12 bases left between them. Germline V gives CDR1 MNHEY, CDR2 SMNVEV (reference sequence). The CDR3 sequence is 14 residues long.

The rearrangement uses TRBV6-2 or TRBV6-3 and TRBJ2-3; 7 bases agree with TRBD1. From germline, CDR1 is MNHEY and CDR2 SVGEGT. J was trimmed by 0 bases and V by 2 bases; bases with no gene match: 5. There are 16 residues in the CDR3. This CDR3 is CASSYRDRASTDTQYF. The CDR3 bases are TGTGCCAGCAGTTACCGGGACAGAGCTAGCACAGATACGCAGTATTTT.

The chain employs TRBV28 and TRBJ2-7; TRBD2 agrees at 7 bases. J gave up 0 bases and V 6 bases, and 8 bases lay outside the gene matches. The germline V gene has CDR1 MDHEN and CDR2 SYDVKM. The CDR3 totals 15 residues. The CDR3 bases are TGTGCCAGCAGAAATAGCGGGCTGAGCTCCTACGAGCAGTACTTC. It yields the protein CASRNSGLSSYEQYF.

This clone has just one count. As DNA, the CDR3 is TGTGCCACCGGGGACAGATCCGGTTCTGGGCGCTACACCTTC. Protein sequence: CATGDRSGSGRYTF. This chain uses TRBV10-3 with TRBJ1-2; 7 nucleotides align to TRBD1. Germline V lookup: CDR1 ENHRY, CDR2 SYGVKD. This CDR3 spans 14 amino acids. V was clipped by 10 bases and J by 9 bases; unmatched bases: 17.

This chain links TRBV9 with TRBJ1-1; unclear D gene. CDR1 is SGDLS, CDR2 YYNGEE, per germline. The V gene lost 0 bases and the J gene lost 0 bases, with 6 bases spanning the gap. The CDR3 has 14 amino acids. The CDR3 coding sequence is TGTGCCAGCAGCGTAGCTGACATGAACACTGAAGCTTTCTTT. Residues: CASSVADMNTEAFF.

The chain is built from TRBV6-5 and TRBJ1-2; 8 bases map to TRBD1. Germline V gene sequence: CDR1 MNHEY, CDR2 SVGAGI. The CDR3 loop spans 13 amino acids. Losses at the gene ends were 6 bases for V and 8 bases for J; bases not matched to a gene: 8. The CDR3 nucleotides are TGTGCCAGCAGGGACCCGGGACAGGAGGGCTACACCTTC. Amino acid sequence: CASRDPGQEGYTF.

This rearrangement joins TRBV13 to TRBJ2-7; TRBD2 aligns across 8 bases. CDR3 length: 16 amino acids. Losses at the gene ends were 1 base for V and 1 base for J; bases not matched to a gene: 6. Germline V gene sequence: CDR1 PRHDT, CDR2 FYEKMQ (reference sequence). Here the CDR3 DNA reads TGTGCCAGCAGCTTAGACCGCGGGGGGTTATCCTACGAGCAGTACTTC. This translates into CASSLDRGGLSYEQYF.

In regard to this clone: The same CDR3 can be traced to other DNA sequences in this sample. The genes are TRBV5-1 and TRBJ2-6; D call uncertain. Germline V gene sequence: CDR1 SGHRS, CDR2 YFSETQ. The CDR3 extends over 14 amino acids. Trimming took off 4 bases at V and 4 bases at J, with 9 bases between the two ends. The CDR3: CASSPRAGANVLTF. Written as DNA, the CDR3 is TGCGCCAGCAGCCCCCGCGCGGGGGCCAACGTCCTGACTTTC.

This chain uses TRBV6-5 with TRBJ1-2, with unresolved D. This CDR3 has 12 residues. Germline CDR1 MNHEY, CDR2 SVGAGI. With 2 bases removed from V and 8 bases from J, the gap between germline ends came to 9 bases. The CDR3 nucleotides are TGTGCCAGCAGTTACGATAGAACGGGCTACACCTTC. This gives the protein CASSYDRTGYTF.

The rearrangement links TRBV7-6 to TRBJ2-1; 9 bases align to TRBD1. The CDR3 contains 17 residues. V was pared by 5 bases and J by 6 bases, with 14 bases of the junction left unmatched. Germline CDR1 and CDR2: SGHVS and FNYEAQ. CDR3 amino acids: CASSLLGWGQGVNEQFF. Written as DNA, the CDR3 is TGTGCCAGCAGCCTCCTCGGTTGGGGACAGGGAGTCAATGAGCAGTTCTTC.